This T cell receptor (beta chain) was obtained from a study of T cell repertoires in cytomegalovirus infection (dated by TCRdb to the late 2010s). Context from the whole study: Donor HLA type was relevant to the analysis, because carriage of CMV infection together with the matching HLA type was indicated by public TCR beta signatures.

Measured from the cysteine to the phenylalanine, the CDR3 is 14 residues long. Left in the record is the CDR3 DNA by itself, 42 bases read in frame from the first base. The V end gives up 7 bases and the J end 3 bases, leaving 8 bases in the junction not matched to a gene. This clonotype occurred many times. The specificity of this receptor is unknown. Base qualities were left out, and no much larger clone turns up one base away. Sequencing was performed on an Illumina HiSeq 1500. The raw public reads went through TCRdb reprocessing: fastp at Q25, MiXCR clone calling, in-frame beta chains kept. Rows are unified per CDR3 protein, each entry keeping the most common DNA and genes. A total of 100,000 to 150,000 distinct CDR3 sequences appear in this sample, roughly 9% of them only once. Clones ranked in the top ten supply over 9.5% of the sample. What the authors observed across the whole study: The ex vivo response was dominated by HLA-C-restricted CMV-specific TCR beta clonotypes, and the single most frequent clonotype in two of eight donors was supplied by these HLA-C-restricted clonotypes. In both this cohort and an independent cohort of approximately 350 donors, the cumulative frequency of public TCR beta family members distinguished carriers of CMV infection plus the relevant HLA type.

The rearrangement joined TRBV12-3 or TRBV12-4 to TRBJ1-2; 7 central bases correspond to TRBD1. The sample comprised PBMCs. The source is a human donor in good health (CMV status not recorded). Some clones in this sample may be carry-over from other donors' samples. The DNA reads as follows: TGTGCCAGCACCAGGGACAGCTATTACTATGGCTACACCTTC. Its protein is CASTRDSYYYGYTF.